Listed below are T cell receptor beta chains from one sample, sequenced in a study of shared clonotypes between healthy human individuals. The protocol was immunoSEQ multiplex PCR, while the TCRdb copy is restricted to in-frame clones and leaves out a portion. The table includes 2 million to 3 million clones, roughly 93% detected once. Sequenced: naive CD4+ T cells from PBMCs. These receptors were collected from a man aged 18 to 30 in good health. Some clones in this sample may be carry-over from other donors' samples. Each CDR3 is given with its conserved first and last residue. D genes are given only for firm matches. Not every row has a clone size; where given, it reads once, few, many or a size class.

d_call: -
v_call: TRBV27
cdr3_length: 13
clone_size: -
j_call: TRBJ2-7
cdr3_aa: CASSFGPPYEQYF
cdr3_nt: TGTGCCAGCAGTTTCGGGCCCCCCTACGAGCAGTACTTC

d_call: -
v_call: TRBV7-6
cdr3_length: 15
clone_size: -
j_call: TRBJ1-2
cdr3_aa: CASSLDGGARYGYTF
cdr3_nt: TGTGCCAGCAGCTTAGATGGGGGGGCGCGATATGGCTACACCTTC

d_call: -
v_call: TRBV28
cdr3_length: 15
clone_size: once
j_call: TRBJ1-6
cdr3_aa: CASSPLEGYNSPLHF
cdr3_nt: TGTGCCAGCAGTCCATTGGAGGGGTATAATTCACCCCTCCACTTT

d_call: -
v_call: TRBV5-1
cdr3_length: 17
clone_size: -
j_call: TRBJ1-3
cdr3_aa: CASSPDWSRNSGNTIYF
cdr3_nt: TGCGCCAGCAGCCCTGATTGGAGTAGAAATTCTGGAAACACCATATATTTT

d_call: -
v_call: TRBV28
cdr3_length: 15
clone_size: -
j_call: TRBJ2-5
cdr3_aa: CASSRPISSGETQYF
cdr3_nt: TGTGCCAGCAGCCGCCCGATCAGCTCCGGAGAGACCCAGTACTTC

d_call: -
v_call: TRBV4-1
cdr3_length: 15
clone_size: -
j_call: TRBJ2-7
cdr3_aa: CASSQVGGVTDKQYF
cdr3_nt: TGCGCCAGCAGCCAAGTAGGGGGGGTCACGGACAAGCAGTACTTC

d_call: TRBD1
v_call: TRBV5-1
cdr3_length: 14
clone_size: -
j_call: TRBJ1-1
cdr3_aa: CASSSTGVRTEAFF
cdr3_nt: TGCGCCAGCAGCTCTACAGGGGTTCGCACTGAAGCTTTCTTT

d_call: -
v_call: TRBV5-1
cdr3_length: 13
clone_size: -
j_call: TRBJ2-5
cdr3_aa: CASSLRGRETQYF
cdr3_nt: TGCGCCAGCAGCCTCAGGGGTAGAGAGACCCAGTACTTC

d_call: TRBD1
v_call: TRBV18
cdr3_length: 14
clone_size: -
j_call: TRBJ2-7
cdr3_aa: CASSPQTGAYEQYF
cdr3_nt: TGTGCCAGCTCACCTCAGACAGGGGCCTACGAGCAGTACTTC

d_call: TRBD1
v_call: TRBV11-2
cdr3_length: 17
clone_size: -
j_call: TRBJ2-5
cdr3_aa: CASSLEVLVTGVETQYF
cdr3_nt: TGTGCCAGCAGCTTAGAGGTGTTGGTGACAGGGGTAGAGACCCAGTACTTC

d_call: -
v_call: TRBV6-5
cdr3_length: 13
clone_size: -
j_call: TRBJ2-7
cdr3_aa: CASSFWTGAEQYF
cdr3_nt: TGTGCCAGCAGTTTCTGGACCGGGGCCGAGCAGTACTTC

d_call: TRBD1
v_call: TRBV10-3
cdr3_length: 16
clone_size: -
j_call: TRBJ1-1
cdr3_aa: CAISEDSQGWDTEAFF
cdr3_nt: TGTGCCATCAGTGAGGACTCACAGGGGTGGGACACTGAAGCTTTCTTT

d_call: TRBD2
v_call: TRBV28
cdr3_length: 16
clone_size: -
j_call: TRBJ2-1
cdr3_aa: CASRLPSGRSNNEQFF
cdr3_nt: TGTGCCAGCAGACTCCCTAGCGGGAGGTCCAACAATGAGCAGTTCTTC

d_call: TRBD2
v_call: TRBV7-9
cdr3_length: 14
clone_size: -
j_call: TRBJ2-1
cdr3_aa: CASSLTTSMHEQFF
cdr3_nt: TGTGCCAGCAGCTTAACGACTAGCATGCATGAGCAGTTCTTC

d_call: -
v_call: TRBV5-1
cdr3_length: 15
clone_size: -
j_call: TRBJ2-2
cdr3_aa: CASSLLPASTGELFF
cdr3_nt: TGCGCCAGCAGCTTGTTACCAGCTTCCACCGGGGAGCTGTTTTTT

d_call: -
v_call: TRBV27
cdr3_length: 13
clone_size: -
j_call: TRBJ2-7
cdr3_aa: CASSFRGSYEQYF
cdr3_nt: TGTGCCAGCAGTTTTCGTGGGTCCTACGAGCAGTACTTC

d_call: -
v_call: TRBV19
cdr3_length: 16
clone_size: -
j_call: TRBJ2-3
cdr3_aa: CASRPGLGASTDTQYF
cdr3_nt: TGTGCCAGTAGACCAGGGTTAGGCGCTAGCACAGATACGCAGTATTTT

d_call: TRBD1
v_call: TRBV6-1
cdr3_length: 14
clone_size: -
j_call: TRBJ2-7
cdr3_aa: CASSPGQGIYEQYF
cdr3_nt: TGTGCCAGCAGCCCGGGACAGGGGATCTACGAGCAGTACTTC

d_call: -
v_call: TRBV28
cdr3_length: 13
clone_size: -
j_call: TRBJ2-5
cdr3_aa: CASALGGGETQYF
cdr3_nt: TGTGCCAGCGCCCTCGGGGGTGGGGAGACCCAGTACTTC

d_call: -
v_call: TRBV5-4
cdr3_length: 15
clone_size: -
j_call: TRBJ1-1
cdr3_aa: CASSLGGIMNTEAFF
cdr3_nt: TGTGCCAGCAGCTTGGGTGGAATAATGAACACTGAAGCTTTCTTT

d_call: TRBD2
v_call: TRBV7-2
cdr3_length: 17
clone_size: -
j_call: TRBJ2-2
cdr3_aa: CASSPPRTSGSVGELFF
cdr3_nt: TGTGCCAGCAGCCCACCCCGGACTAGCGGGAGCGTCGGGGAGCTGTTTTTT

d_call: -
v_call: TRBV9
cdr3_length: 16
clone_size: -
j_call: TRBJ2-7
cdr3_aa: CASSREGQGARYEQYF
cdr3_nt: TGTGCCAGCAGTCGGGAGGGGCAGGGGGCAAGGTACGAGCAGTACTTC

d_call: -
v_call: TRBV11-2
cdr3_length: 14
clone_size: -
j_call: TRBJ1-1
cdr3_aa: CASSSGLWDTEAFF
cdr3_nt: TGTGCCAGCAGCTCAGGGTTATGGGACACTGAAGCTTTCTTT

d_call: -
v_call: TRBV20-1
cdr3_length: 11
clone_size: -
j_call: TRBJ2-2
cdr3_aa: CSASGSGELFF
cdr3_nt: TGCAGTGCTAGCGGCAGCGGGGAGCTGTTTTTT

d_call: -
v_call: TRBV19
cdr3_length: 15
clone_size: -
j_call: TRBJ1-5
cdr3_aa: CASSIPGRQNQPQHF
cdr3_nt: TGTGCCAGTAGTATACCGGGACGGCAAAATCAGCCCCAGCATTTT

d_call: -
v_call: TRBV7-3
cdr3_length: 14
clone_size: -
j_call: TRBJ2-1
cdr3_aa: CASSLSASHNEQFF
cdr3_nt: TGTGCCAGCAGCTTAAGTGCTAGCCACAATGAGCAGTTCTTC

d_call: TRBD2
v_call: TRBV27
cdr3_length: 17
clone_size: -
j_call: TRBJ2-7
cdr3_aa: CASSPRGLAGLPYEQYF
cdr3_nt: TGTGCCAGCAGTCCTCGGGGACTAGCGGGTCTCCCCTACGAGCAGTACTTC

d_call: TRBD1
v_call: TRBV5-1
cdr3_length: 15
clone_size: -
j_call: TRBJ1-2
cdr3_aa: CASSLLGQGTVGYTF
cdr3_nt: TGCGCCAGCAGCTTGTTAGGACAGGGGACAGTAGGCTACACCTTC

d_call: -
v_call: TRBV6-5
cdr3_length: 11
clone_size: once
j_call: TRBJ1-5
cdr3_aa: CASSPNGPQHF
cdr3_nt: TGTGCCAGCAGTCCGAACGGGCCCCAGCATTTT

d_call: -
v_call: TRBV5-6
cdr3_length: 15
clone_size: once
j_call: TRBJ1-2
cdr3_aa: CASSLGTAVGYGYTF
cdr3_nt: TGTGCCAGCAGCTTGGGAACGGCAGTGGGGTATGGCTACACCTTC

d_call: -
v_call: TRBV28
cdr3_length: 11
clone_size: -
j_call: TRBJ1-2
cdr3_aa: CASRTVYGYTF
cdr3_nt: TGTGCCAGCAGGACAGTTTATGGCTACACCTTC

d_call: -
v_call: TRBV7-9
cdr3_length: 11
clone_size: -
j_call: TRBJ2-5
cdr3_aa: CASSSRETQYF
cdr3_nt: TGTGCCAGCAGCTCCAGGGAGACCCAGTACTTC

d_call: TRBD1
v_call: TRBV28
cdr3_length: 16
clone_size: -
j_call: TRBJ2-1
cdr3_aa: CASSQPGTGPYNEQFF
cdr3_nt: TGTGCCAGCAGTCAACCCGGGACAGGGCCCTACAATGAGCAGTTCTTC

d_call: -
v_call: TRBV19
cdr3_length: 14
clone_size: once
j_call: TRBJ2-7
cdr3_aa: CASQRHLGAYEQYF
cdr3_nt: TGTGCCAGTCAACGACACCTCGGAGCCTACGAGCAGTACTTC

d_call: -
v_call: TRBV5-1
cdr3_length: 11
clone_size: once
j_call: TRBJ2-2
cdr3_aa: CASHYTGELFF
cdr3_nt: TGCGCCAGCCACTACACCGGGGAGCTGTTTTTT

d_call: -
v_call: TRBV21-1
cdr3_length: 16
clone_size: -
j_call: TRBJ2-2
cdr3_aa: CASSKAGDSSLGELFF
cdr3_nt: TGTGCCAGCAGCAAAGCGGGGGACAGTAGTTTGGGGGAGCTGTTTTTT

d_call: -
v_call: TRBV9
cdr3_length: 14
clone_size: -
j_call: TRBJ2-1
cdr3_aa: CASSVGPRSNEQFF
cdr3_nt: TGTGCCAGCAGCGTAGGGCCGCGCAGCAATGAGCAGTTCTTC

d_call: TRBD1
v_call: TRBV2
cdr3_length: 13
clone_size: -
j_call: TRBJ1-1
cdr3_aa: CASSGQVNTEAFF
cdr3_nt: TGTGCCAGCAGCGGACAGGTGAACACTGAAGCTTTCTTT

d_call: TRBD2
v_call: TRBV15
cdr3_length: 16
clone_size: -
j_call: TRBJ2-2
cdr3_aa: CATSRGLGLASGELFF
cdr3_nt: TGTGCCACCAGCAGAGGATTGGGACTAGCTTCCGGGGAGCTGTTTTTT

d_call: TRBD1
v_call: TRBV2
cdr3_length: 15
clone_size: -
j_call: TRBJ2-3
cdr3_aa: CASSMGTGGRDTQYF
cdr3_nt: TGTGCCAGCAGTATGGGGACAGGGGGCAGAGATACGCAGTATTTT

d_call: -
v_call: TRBV2
cdr3_length: 16
clone_size: -
j_call: TRBJ1-2
cdr3_aa: CASTLTEAGTHYGYTF
cdr3_nt: TGTGCCAGCACCCTCACGGAGGCAGGGACCCACTATGGCTACACCTTC

d_call: -
v_call: TRBV7-4
cdr3_length: 15
clone_size: once
j_call: TRBJ2-7
cdr3_aa: CASSLEAGQSYEQYF
cdr3_nt: TGTGCCAGCAGCTTAGAAGCGGGACAATCGTACGAGCAGTACTTC